This T cell receptor beta chain was identified during a study of blood T cell repertoires in COVID-19. Study context: PBMCs, B-cell-depleted T cells, or T cells were the source of the cDNA or gDNA that made up the material.

Generated by immunoSEQ multiplex PCR, the TCRdb table keeps only in-frame clones and is missing some. The table lists 300,000 to 400,000 clones, approximately 90% of them singletons. Across over 20 US areas, participants ranged in age from about 18 to 100 years. Cohort allocation depended upon clinical history that participants reported. The ends were cut back, 4 bases at V and 0 bases at J, with 12 bases in the middle. The germline V gene encodes CDR1 SGHRS and CDR2 YFSETQ. The CDR3 length is 15 residues. The material sequenced was PBMCs or T cells enriched from blood (not recorded which). The receptor comes from a woman aged 25 to 39 with acute COVID-19. This chain uses TRBV5-1 with TRBJ2-3; weak D call: TRBD1 (6 bases). This CDR3 is CASSLQGSSTDTQYF. The CDR3 nucleotides read TGCGCCAGCAGCCTACAGGGATCTAGCACAGATACGCAGTATTTT. The full variable domain, with the rest looked up from reference TRBV5-1 and TRBJ2-3, is KAGVTQTPRYLIKTRGQQVTLSCSPISGHRSVSWYQQTPGQGLQFLFEYFSETQRNKGNFPGRFSGRQFSNSRSEMNVSTLELGDSALYLCASSLQGSSTDTQYFGPGTRLTVL.